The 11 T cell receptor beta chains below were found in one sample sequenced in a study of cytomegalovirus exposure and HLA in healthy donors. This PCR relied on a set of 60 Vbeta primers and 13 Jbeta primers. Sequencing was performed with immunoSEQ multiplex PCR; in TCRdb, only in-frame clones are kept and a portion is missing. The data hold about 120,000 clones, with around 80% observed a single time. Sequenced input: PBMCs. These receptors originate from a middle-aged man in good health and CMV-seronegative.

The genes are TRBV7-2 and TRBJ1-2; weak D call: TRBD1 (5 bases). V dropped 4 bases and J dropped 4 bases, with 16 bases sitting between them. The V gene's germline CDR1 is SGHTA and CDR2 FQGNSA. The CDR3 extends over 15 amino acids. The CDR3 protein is CASSYSRQSTYGYTF. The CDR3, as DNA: TGTGCCAGCAGCTACTCGAGACAGTCGACCTATGGCTACACCTTC.

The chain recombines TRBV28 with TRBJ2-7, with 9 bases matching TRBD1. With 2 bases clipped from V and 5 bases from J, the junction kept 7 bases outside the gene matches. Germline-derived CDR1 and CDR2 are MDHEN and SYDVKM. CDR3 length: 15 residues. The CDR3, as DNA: TGTGCCAGCAGTTTAGCAGGACAGGGGTTTAACGAGCAGTACTTC. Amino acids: CASSLAGQGFNEQYF.

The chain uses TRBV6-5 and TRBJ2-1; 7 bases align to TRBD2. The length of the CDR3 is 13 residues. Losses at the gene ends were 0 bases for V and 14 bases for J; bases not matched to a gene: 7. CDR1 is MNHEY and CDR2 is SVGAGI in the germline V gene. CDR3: CASSYSTSIIEFF. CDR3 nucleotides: TGTGCCAGCAGTTACTCGACTAGCATTATCGAGTTCTTC.

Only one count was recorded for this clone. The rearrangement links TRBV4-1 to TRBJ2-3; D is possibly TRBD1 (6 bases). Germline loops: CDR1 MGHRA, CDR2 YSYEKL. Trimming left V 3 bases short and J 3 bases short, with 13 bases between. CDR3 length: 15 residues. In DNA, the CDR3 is TGCGCCAGCAGCCAGGTCCTTACAGGGACAGATACGCAGTATTTT. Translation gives CASSQVLTGTDTQYF.

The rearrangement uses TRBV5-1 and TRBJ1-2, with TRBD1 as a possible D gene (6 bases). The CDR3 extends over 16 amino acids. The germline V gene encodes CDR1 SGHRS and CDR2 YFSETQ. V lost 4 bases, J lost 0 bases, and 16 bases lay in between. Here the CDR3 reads CASSPGQIPANYGYTF. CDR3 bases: TGCGCCAGCAGCCCCGGACAGATCCCAGCTAACTATGGCTACACCTTC. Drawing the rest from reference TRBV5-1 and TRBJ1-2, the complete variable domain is KAGVTQTPRYLIKTRGQQVTLSCSPISGHRSVSWYQQTPGQGLQFLFEYFSETQRNKGNFPGRFSGRQFSNSRSEMNVSTLELGDSALYLCASSPGQIPANYGYTFGSGTRLTVV.

The CDR3 DNA reads TGTGCCAGCAGTTACGACAGGGTTGAAGGCTACACCTTC. Amino acids: CASSYDRVEGYTF. The chain employs TRBV6-5 and TRBJ1-2, with TRBD1 matching over 7 bases. Germline CDR1 and CDR2: MNHEY and SVGAGI. The J segment lost 8 bases and the V segment lost 2 bases, leaving 5 bases of the junction unmatched. The CDR3 covers 13 residues.

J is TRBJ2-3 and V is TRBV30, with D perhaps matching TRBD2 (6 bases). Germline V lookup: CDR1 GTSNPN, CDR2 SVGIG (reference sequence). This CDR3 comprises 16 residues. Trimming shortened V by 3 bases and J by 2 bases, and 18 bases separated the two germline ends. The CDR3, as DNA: TGTGCCTGGAGCCCCCTTGGGCGGGGAGACACAGATACGCAGTATTTT. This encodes CAWSPLGRGDTDTQYF. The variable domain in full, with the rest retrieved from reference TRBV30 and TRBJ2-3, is SQTIHQWPATLVQPVGSPLSLECTVEGTSNPNLYWYRQAAGRGLQLLFYSVGIGQISSEVPQNLSASRPQDRQFILSSKKLLLSDSGFYLCAWSPLGRGDTDTQYFGPGTRLTVL.

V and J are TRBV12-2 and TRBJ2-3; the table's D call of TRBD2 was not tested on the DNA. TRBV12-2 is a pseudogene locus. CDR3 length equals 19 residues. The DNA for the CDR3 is TGTGCAAGTCGCCAAAAGAGGACTAGCGGGGGGCATAGCACAGATACGCAGTATTTT. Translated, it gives CASRQKRTSGGHSTDTQYF.

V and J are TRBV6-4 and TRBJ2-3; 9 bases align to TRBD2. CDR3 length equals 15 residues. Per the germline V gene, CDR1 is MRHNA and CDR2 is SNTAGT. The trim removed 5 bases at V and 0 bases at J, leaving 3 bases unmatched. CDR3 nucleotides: TGTGCCAGCAGTCCTCTAGCGGGGAGCACAGATACGCAGTATTTT. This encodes CASSPLAGSTDTQYF.

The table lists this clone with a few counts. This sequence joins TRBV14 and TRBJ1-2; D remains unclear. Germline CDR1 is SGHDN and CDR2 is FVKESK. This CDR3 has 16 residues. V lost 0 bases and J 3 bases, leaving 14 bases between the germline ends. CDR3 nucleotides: TGTGCCAGCAGCCAAGAACCTTCTACCGTGTACTATGGCTACACCTTC. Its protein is CASSQEPSTVYYGYTF.

The CDR3 is CASSLAAGGYTF. CDR3 nucleotides: TGTGCCAGCAGCTTAGCGGCGGGTGGCTACACCTTC. The gene calls are TRBV13 and TRBJ1-2; the D is unclear. Trimming shortened V by 1 base and J by 7 bases, and 7 bases separated the two germline ends. The CDR3 extends over 12 amino acids. Germline V lookup: CDR1 PRHDT, CDR2 FYEKMQ (reference sequence).